The 5 T cell receptor beta chains below all came from one sample that was sequenced in a study of cytomegalovirus exposure and HLA in healthy donors. The PCR was carried out with 60 Vbeta primers and 13 Jbeta primers. The data were produced by immunoSEQ multiplex PCR, yet TCRdb's version contains in-frame clones alone and is incomplete. The table has roughly 190,000 clones, roughly a tenth seen once; the top ten hold 1% to 1.5%. The specimen was PBMCs. These receptors all stem from a woman between 25 and 40 years old in good health and CMV-seropositive.

This sequence joins TRBV5-1 and TRBJ1-3; D gene ambiguous. Trimming took off 4 bases at V and 2 bases at J, with 16 bases between the two ends. The length of the CDR3 is 16 residues. Germline assignment: CDR1 SGHRS and CDR2 YFSETQ. DNA of the CDR3: TGCGCCAGCAGCCCCAGTAACGGGGAGGCTGGAAACACCATATATTTT. The encoded protein is CASSPSNGEAGNTIYF.

The chain recombines TRBV5-1 with TRBJ1-3; 7 positions match TRBD1. Germline lookup yields CDR1 SGHRS and CDR2 YFSETQ. This CDR3 has 13 amino acids. The V segment lost 4 bases and the J segment 4 bases; nucleotides outside the gene matches: 2. The CDR3 DNA follows: TGCGCCAGCAGCCCGACAGGGGGAAACACCATATATTTT. It translates to CASSPTGGNTIYF. Supplemented by reference TRBV5-1 and TRBJ1-3, the full variable domain reads KAGVTQTPRYLIKTRGQQVTLSCSPISGHRSVSWYQQTPGQGLQFLFEYFSETQRNKGNFPGRFSGRQFSNSRSEMNVSTLELGDSALYLCASSPTGGNTIYFGEGSWLTVV.

This clone has a handful of counts. V is TRBV7-6 and J is TRBJ1-5; D not certain. Germline lookup yields CDR1 SGHVS and CDR2 FNYEAQ. The CDR3 is made up of 16 amino acids. Deletions cut 1 base from V and 2 bases from J, with 12 bases between. In DNA, the CDR3 is TGTGCCAGCAGCTTAGGATGGGCGGAGGGCAATCAGCCCCAGCATTTT. Protein: CASSLGWAEGNQPQHF.

This clone turned up a few times. The chain couples TRBV7-9 to TRBJ1-1; 7 positions match TRBD1. From germline, CDR1 is SEHNR and CDR2 FQNEAQ (reference sequence). The CDR3 loop spans 16 amino acids. Losses at the gene ends were 1 base for V and 3 bases for J; bases not matched to a gene: 8. The CDR3 DNA follows: TGTGCCAGCAGCTTAGGGGCAGGGGGTGTGGACACTGAAGCTTTCTTT. It yields the protein CASSLGAGGVDTEAFF.

This clone was seen only a few times. The J gene is TRBJ2-1, the V gene TRBV19; tentative D call: TRBD2 (6 bases). Germline-derived CDR1 and CDR2 are LNHDA and SQIVND (reference sequence). V was clipped by 5 bases and J by 7 bases, with 15 bases between them. CDR3 length: 14 amino acids. The chain's CDR3 is CASSSTGVGNEQFF. The CDR3 nucleotides are TGTGCCAGTAGTTCGACGGGAGTAGGAAATGAGCAGTTCTTC.